The 16 T cell receptor beta chains in this list originate from one sample, sequenced in a study of blood T cell repertoires in COVID-19. Assay used: immunoSEQ multiplex PCR; TCRdb lists only in-frame clones, some missing. The top ten clones hold 7.6% of a sample with about 180,000 clones, about four fifths of them seen once. Sequenced sample: peripheral blood. Receptors were obtained from a woman in her seventies with COVID-19, enrolled during active disease.

This chain links TRBV6-5 with TRBJ1-1, with a tentative D call TRBD1 (5 bases). There are 13 residues in the CDR3. The germline V gene has CDR1 MNHEY and CDR2 SVGAGI. Trimming pared 4 bases from V and 3 bases from J, leaving 9 bases between. Here the CDR3 DNA reads TGTGCCAGCAGTTTCGCCAGGGACACTGAAGCTTTCTTT. This sequence encodes CASSFARDTEAFF.

The chain has TRBV7-2 and TRBJ2-5; 9 nucleotides match TRBD2. V lost 2 bases, J lost 5 bases, and 6 bases stayed unmatched. CDR1 and CDR2 (germline): SGHTA, FQGNSA. This CDR3 region has 15 residues. CDR3: CASSLFAGGGETQYF. CDR3 sequence (DNA): TGTGCCAGCAGCTTATTCGCGGGAGGGGGGGAGACCCAGTACTTC.

This chain joins TRBV5-4 and TRBJ2-3, with D possibly being TRBD1 (6 bases). The CDR3 contains 13 residues. V shed 4 bases and J shed 4 bases, with 10 bases lying between them. The germline CDR1 and CDR2 sequences are SGHNT and YYREEE (reference sequence). The CDR3 loop is CASSQQGSDTQYF. CDR3 sequence (DNA): TGTGCCAGCAGCCAACAGGGTTCAGATACGCAGTATTTT.

The chain recombines TRBV30 with TRBJ2-1; 7 positions match TRBD2. The length of the CDR3 is 13 residues. V lost 1 base to trimming and J lost 6 bases; unmatched junction nucleotides: 3. In germline, CDR1 is GTSNPN, CDR2 SVGIG (reference sequence). In DNA form, the CDR3 reads TGTGCCTGGAGTGAAGGGAGGGCCAATGAGCAGTTCTTC. The encoded protein is CAWSEGRANEQFF. The full variable domain, its missing parts supplied by reference TRBV30 and TRBJ2-1, is SQTIHQWPATLVQPVGSPLSLECTVEGTSNPNLYWYRQAAGRGLQLLFYSVGIGQISSEVPQNLSASRPQDRQFILSSKKLLLSDSGFYLCAWSEGRANEQFFGPGTRLTVL.

The rearrangement links TRBV19 to TRBJ2-1; tentatively, D is TRBD1 (6 bases). The germline gives CDR1 LNHDA, CDR2 SQIVND (reference sequence). The CDR3 has 16 amino acids. V lost 8 bases and J lost 4, with 21 bases in between. In DNA, the CDR3 is TGTGCCAGTTATAGTAGGGGGAGTGCCGATTACAATGAGCAGTTCTTC. It codes for CASYSRGSADYNEQFF.

The rearrangement uses TRBV18 and TRBJ2-3, with 15 nucleotides matching TRBD2. Unmatched junction bases numbered 13, after V lost 3 bases and J lost 6 bases. Germline V gene lookup returns CDR1 KGHSH and CDR2 LQKENI. The CDR3 loop spans 19 amino acids. In DNA form, the CDR3 reads TGTGCCAGCTCACCGGCCAGGGGCCGGACTAGCGGGAGGGCGGATACGCAGTATTTT. This codes for CASSPARGRTSGRADTQYF.

The DNA for the CDR3 is TGTGCCACCAGTGGGAGGGGGAATCCGTGGAATGAGCAGTTCTTC. Protein product: CATSGRGNPWNEQFF. The chain uses TRBV15 and TRBJ2-1; maybe TRBD2 (7 bases). Trimming cost V 6 bases and J 7 bases, with 19 bases left between them. CDR1 and CDR2 from the germline V gene are LNHNV and YYDKDF (reference sequence). The CDR3 extends over 15 amino acids.

This sequence joins TRBV7-2 and TRBJ2-1; TRBD2 agrees at 10 bases. The CDR3 length is 18 residues. V was clipped by 4 bases and J by 0 bases; unmatched bases: 9. The germline V gene encodes CDR1 SGHTA and CDR2 FQGNSA. CDR3 residues: CASSSQPAGGSSYNEQFF. DNA of the CDR3: TGTGCCAGCAGCTCACAACCAGCGGGAGGGAGCTCCTACAATGAGCAGTTCTTC.

The V gene is TRBV9, the J gene TRBJ1-2, with D perhaps matching TRBD1 (5 bases). CDR3 length: 14 amino acids. Deletions cut 0 bases from V and 3 bases from J, with 9 bases between. Per germline, CDR1 SGDLS and CDR2 YYNGEE. In DNA, the CDR3 is TGTGCCAGCAGCGTAGATCCGGGGGACTATGGCTACACCTTC. It specifies CASSVDPGDYGYTF.

This clone was detected once. The chain has TRBV10-3 and TRBJ1-6; TRBD1 matches at 9 bases. The CDR3 covers 14 residues. With 8 bases clipped from V and 5 bases from J, the junction kept 4 bases outside the gene matches. Germline V gene data show CDR1 as ENHRY and CDR2 as SYGVKD. CDR3 DNA: TGTGCCATCGGGGGGACAGGGAATAATTCACCCCTCCACTTT. It specifies CAIGGTGNNSPLHF.

The chain combines TRBV3-1 (or the pseudogene TRBV3-2) with TRBJ2-1; D is possibly TRBD2 (5 bases). CDR1 and CDR2 from the germline V gene are LGHDT and YNNKEL (reference sequence). The ends were cut back, 3 bases at V and 7 bases at J, with 13 bases in the middle. This CDR3 contains 14 residues. CDR3 DNA sequence: TGTGCCAGCAGCCAGAGGGCCGGGTGGAATGAGCAGTTCTTC. Translation: CASSQRAGWNEQFF.

This chain connects TRBV6-5 to TRBJ1-6; unclear D gene. Germline CDR1 MNHEY, CDR2 SVGAGI. The CDR3 runs to 14 residues. V was shortened by 7 bases and J by 7 bases, with 14 bases between the two germline ends. The DNA of the CDR3 is TGTGCCAGCACCGCCCGGTTGAAAAATTCACCCCTCCACTTT. Its translation: CASTARLKNSPLHF.

This sequence joins TRBV19 and TRBJ2-2; the match to TRBD2 covers 8 bases. The length of the CDR3 is 15 residues. The germline V gene has CDR1 LNHDA and CDR2 SQIVND (reference sequence). With V trimmed by 5 bases and J by 0 bases, 2 bases remained unmatched. CDR3 amino acids: CASSRSGANTGELFF. The CDR3 DNA follows: TGTGCCAGTAGTCGTAGCGGGGCGAACACCGGGGAGCTGTTTTTT.

This chain connects TRBV5-4 to TRBJ2-3; 9 bases are a match to TRBD2. There are 16 residues in the CDR3. V was pared by 4 bases and J by 3 bases, with 9 bases of the junction left unmatched. Per germline, CDR1 SGHNT and CDR2 YYREEE (reference sequence). The CDR3: CASSPRREGRTDTQYF. For the CDR3, the DNA is TGTGCCAGCAGCCCGCGGCGGGAGGGCCGTACAGATACGCAGTATTTT.

This chain joins TRBV18 and TRBJ2-3, with TRBD2 as a possible D gene (5 bases). CDR3 length: 17 amino acids. V was trimmed by 4 bases and J by 2 bases, leaving 19 bases between them. Germline loops: CDR1 KGHSH, CDR2 LQKENI. The CDR3 DNA reads as TGTGCCAGCTCACGACCTAGGAGCGGACCTGCCACAGATACGCAGTATTTT. Its protein product is CASSRPRSGPATDTQYF.

The CDR3 DNA reads TGTGCCAGCAGCTTAGTTGGGGGCGGAGACGGTGGCTACACCTTC. Amino acid sequence: CASSLVGGGDGGYTF. V is TRBV7-2 and J is TRBJ1-2, with D perhaps TRBD1 (6 bases). The CDR3 is 15 amino acids. Germline V gene sequence: CDR1 SGHTA, CDR2 FQGNSA. V lost 1 base and J 7 bases, leaving 16 bases between the germline ends. The whole variable domain, remainder taken from reference TRBV7-2 and TRBJ1-2, is GAGVSQSPSNKVTEKGKDVELRCDPISGHTALYWYRQSLGQGLEFLIYFQGNSAPDKSGLPSDRFSAERTGGSVSTLTIQRTQQEDSAVYLCASSLVGGGDGGYTFGSGTRLTVV.